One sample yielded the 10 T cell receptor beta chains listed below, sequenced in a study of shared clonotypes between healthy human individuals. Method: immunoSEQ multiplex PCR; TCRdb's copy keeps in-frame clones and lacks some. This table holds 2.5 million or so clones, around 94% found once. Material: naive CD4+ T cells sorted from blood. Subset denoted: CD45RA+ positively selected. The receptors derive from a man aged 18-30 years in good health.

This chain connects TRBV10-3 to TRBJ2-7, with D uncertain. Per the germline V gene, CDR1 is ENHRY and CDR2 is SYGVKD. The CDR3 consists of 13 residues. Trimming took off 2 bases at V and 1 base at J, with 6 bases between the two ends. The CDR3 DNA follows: TGTGCCATCAGTGAGGGCGTATCCTACGAGCAGTACTTC. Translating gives CAISEGVSYEQYF.

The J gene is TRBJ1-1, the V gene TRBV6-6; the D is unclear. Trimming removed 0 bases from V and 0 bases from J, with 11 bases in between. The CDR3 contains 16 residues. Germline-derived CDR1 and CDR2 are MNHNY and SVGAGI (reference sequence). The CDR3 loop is CASSYSEGQLNTEAFF. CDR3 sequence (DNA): TGTGCCAGCAGTTACTCTGAGGGTCAGCTGAACACTGAAGCTTTCTTT.

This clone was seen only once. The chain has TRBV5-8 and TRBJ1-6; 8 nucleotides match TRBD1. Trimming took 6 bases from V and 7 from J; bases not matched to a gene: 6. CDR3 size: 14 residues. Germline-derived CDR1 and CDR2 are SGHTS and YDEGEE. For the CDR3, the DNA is TGTGCCAGCAACCCGAGGACAGGGAATTCACCCCTCCACTTT. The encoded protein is CASNPRTGNSPLHF.

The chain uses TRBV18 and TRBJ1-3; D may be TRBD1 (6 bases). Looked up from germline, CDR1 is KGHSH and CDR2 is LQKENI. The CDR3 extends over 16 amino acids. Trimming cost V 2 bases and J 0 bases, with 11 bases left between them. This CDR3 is CASSPGGPISGNTIYF. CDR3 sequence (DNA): TGTGCCAGCTCACCAGGGGGCCCAATCTCTGGAAACACCATATATTTT.

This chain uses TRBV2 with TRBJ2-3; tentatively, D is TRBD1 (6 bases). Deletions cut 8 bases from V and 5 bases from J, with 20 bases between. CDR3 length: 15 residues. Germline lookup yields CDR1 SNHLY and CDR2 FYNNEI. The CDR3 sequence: CASGMGAGKGDTQYF. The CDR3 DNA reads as TGTGCCAGCGGAATGGGGGCAGGAAAGGGAGATACGCAGTATTTT.

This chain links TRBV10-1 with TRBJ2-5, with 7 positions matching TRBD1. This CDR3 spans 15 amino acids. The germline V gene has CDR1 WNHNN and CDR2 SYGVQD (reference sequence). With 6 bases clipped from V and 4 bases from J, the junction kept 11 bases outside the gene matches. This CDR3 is CASSGFRTGIETQYF. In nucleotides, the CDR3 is TGCGCCAGCAGCGGCTTCCGGACAGGAATAGAGACCCAGTACTTC.

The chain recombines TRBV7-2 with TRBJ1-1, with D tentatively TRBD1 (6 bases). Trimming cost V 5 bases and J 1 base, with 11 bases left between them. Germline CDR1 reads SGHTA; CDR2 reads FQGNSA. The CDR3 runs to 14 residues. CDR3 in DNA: TGTGCCAGCAGCGCCGGGACACAGAACACTGAAGCTTTCTTT. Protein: CASSAGTQNTEAFF. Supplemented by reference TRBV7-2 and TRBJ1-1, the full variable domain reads GAGVSQSPSNKVTEKGKDVELRCDPISGHTALYWYRQSLGQGLEFLIYFQGNSAPDKSGLPSDRFSAERTGGSVSTLTIQRTQQEDSAVYLCASSAGTQNTEAFFGQGTRLTVV.

CDR3 sequence reads: CASSRGAGRGGEKLFF. Written as DNA, the CDR3 is TGTGCCAGCAGTCGAGGGGCTGGCAGGGGAGGGGAAAAACTGTTTTTT. V and J are TRBV28 and TRBJ1-4; tentative D call: TRBD1 (6 bases). The germline gives CDR1 MDHEN, CDR2 SYDVKM. CDR3 size: 16 residues. The V end was cut by 5 bases, the J end by 8 bases, with 21 bases between. Complete variable domain (other parts from reference TRBV28 and TRBJ1-4): DVKVTQSSRYLVKRTGEKVFLECVQDMDHENMFWYRQDPGLGLRLIYFSYDVKMKEKGDIPEGYSVSREKKERFSLILESASTNQTSMYLCASSRGAGRGGEKLFFGSGTQLSVL.

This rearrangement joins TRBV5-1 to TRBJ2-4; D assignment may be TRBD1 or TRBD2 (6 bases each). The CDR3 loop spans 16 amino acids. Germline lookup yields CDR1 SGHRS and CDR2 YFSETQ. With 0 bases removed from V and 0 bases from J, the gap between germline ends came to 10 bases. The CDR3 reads CASSLERGLAKNIQYF. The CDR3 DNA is TGCGCCAGCAGCTTGGAACGGGGGCTAGCCAAAAACATTCAGTACTTC.

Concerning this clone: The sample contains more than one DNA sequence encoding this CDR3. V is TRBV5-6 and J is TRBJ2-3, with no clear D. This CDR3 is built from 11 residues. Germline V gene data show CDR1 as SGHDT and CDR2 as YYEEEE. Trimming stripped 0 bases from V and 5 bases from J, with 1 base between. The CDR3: CASSLVDTQYF. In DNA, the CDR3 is TGTGCCAGCAGCTTGGTAGATACGCAGTATTTT.